A selection of T cell receptor beta chains follows, all from one sample in a study of OX40 agonist ivuxolimab in advanced cancers. Only in-frame clones appear in the TCRdb table, and some are missing; sequencing was by immunoSEQ multiplex PCR. The sample lists about 38,000 clones, roughly 85% occurring once. The source was CD4+ or CD8+ T cells sorted from blood, collected in a trial of the OX40 agonist ivuxolimab. The source is an adult with an advanced solid tumor such as melanoma, head and neck, liver or kidney cancer. The CDR3 runs from the conserved cysteine through the conserved F or W. A D gene is named only where the DNA matches it firmly. For some rows the clone size is stated as once, few or many, or as a class when expanded; others skip it.

d_call: TRBD2; v_call: TRBV7-9; j_call: TRBJ2-1; clone_size: .; cdr3_aa: CASSSSGRGYNEQFF; cdr3_nt: TGTGCCAGCAGCTCTAGCGGGAGGGGTTACAATGAGCAGTTCTTC
d_call: TRBD1; v_call: TRBV4-3; j_call: TRBJ2-7; clone_size: once; cdr3_aa: CASSQKGTASYEQYF; cdr3_nt: TGCGCCAGCAGCCAAAAAGGGACAGCCTCCTACGAGCAGTACTTC
d_call: TRBD2; v_call: TRBV7-8; j_call: TRBJ2-2; clone_size: medium-sized; cdr3_aa: CASSGLALAGELFF; cdr3_nt: TGTGCCAGCTCCGGACTAGCATTGGCCGGGGAGCTGTTTTTT
d_call: TRBD1; v_call: TRBV7-9; j_call: TRBJ1-1; clone_size: .; cdr3_aa: CASSLSGQGNTEAFF; cdr3_nt: TGTGCCAGCAGCTTATCGGGACAGGGGAACACTGAAGCTTTCTTT
d_call: .; v_call: TRBV6-1; j_call: TRBJ1-5; clone_size: .; cdr3_aa: CASSLETGNNQPQHF; cdr3_nt: TGTGCCAGCTCCCTAGAGACGGGTAACAATCAGCCCCAGCATTTT
d_call: .; v_call: TRBV25-1; j_call: TRBJ2-2; clone_size: .; cdr3_aa: CASSETGPNTGELFF; cdr3_nt: TGTGCCAGCAGTGAAACGGGACCGAACACCGGGGAGCTGTTTTTT
d_call: .; v_call: TRBV7-6; j_call: TRBJ1-5; clone_size: .; cdr3_aa: CASSTGPNQPQHF; cdr3_nt: TGTGCCAGCAGCACCGGACCTAATCAGCCCCAGCATTTT
d_call: TRBD2; v_call: TRBV11-2; j_call: TRBJ2-1; clone_size: once; cdr3_aa: CASSSRLAGGVGEQFF; cdr3_nt: TGTGCCAGCAGCAGCCGCCTAGCGGGAGGAGTTGGTGAGCAGTTCTTC
d_call: TRBD2; v_call: TRBV7-9; j_call: TRBJ2-7; clone_size: .; cdr3_aa: CASSSLAGETYEQYF; cdr3_nt: TGTGCCAGCAGCTCCCTCGCGGGGGAGACCTACGAGCAGTACTTC
d_call: TRBD2; v_call: TRBV5-1; j_call: TRBJ2-7; clone_size: .; cdr3_aa: CASRDASGNEQYF; cdr3_nt: TGCGCCAGCAGGGACGCTAGCGGGAACGAGCAGTACTTC
d_call: .; v_call: TRBV5-1; j_call: TRBJ2-3; clone_size: .; cdr3_aa: CASSLDGRGTDTQYF; cdr3_nt: TGCGCCAGCAGCTTGGACGGCAGGGGAACAGATACGCAGTATTTT
d_call: .; v_call: TRBV11-2; j_call: TRBJ1-2; clone_size: .; cdr3_aa: CASSFRGGYTF; cdr3_nt: TGTGCCAGCAGCTTTCGGGGGGGCTACACCTTC
d_call: TRBD2; v_call: TRBV19; j_call: TRBJ2-1; clone_size: .; cdr3_aa: CASSMATLAGGGEQFF; cdr3_nt: TGTGCCAGTAGTATGGCTACCCTAGCGGGGGGAGGGGAGCAGTTCTTC
d_call: .; v_call: TRBV19; j_call: TRBJ2-1; clone_size: .; cdr3_aa: CASSSQGPYNEQFF; cdr3_nt: TGTGCCAGTAGTAGTCAGGGCCCCTACAATGAGCAGTTCTTC
d_call: .; v_call: TRBV19; j_call: TRBJ2-5; clone_size: .; cdr3_aa: CASSIGLGLSRETQYF; cdr3_nt: TGTGCCAGTAGTATAGGACTGGGATTGTCCCGGGAGACCCAGTACTTC
d_call: TRBD2; v_call: TRBV14; j_call: TRBJ2-5; clone_size: once; cdr3_aa: CASSQGLASWETQYF; cdr3_nt: TGTGCCAGCAGCCAAGGACTAGCATCTTGGGAGACCCAGTACTTC
d_call: TRBD2; v_call: TRBV30; j_call: TRBJ2-7; clone_size: .; cdr3_aa: CAWSGLAGGASEQYF; cdr3_nt: TGTGCCTGGAGCGGACTAGCGGGAGGAGCTAGCGAGCAGTACTTC
d_call: .; v_call: TRBV9; j_call: TRBJ2-7; clone_size: .; cdr3_aa: CASSAQRGEQYF; cdr3_nt: TGTGCCAGCAGCGCCCAGAGAGGGGAGCAGTACTTC
d_call: .; v_call: TRBV9; j_call: TRBJ1-3; clone_size: .; cdr3_aa: CASTQGPLYSGNTIYF; cdr3_nt: TGTGCCAGCACTCAAGGACCGCTCTACTCTGGAAACACCATATATTTT
d_call: TRBD1; v_call: TRBV4-1; j_call: TRBJ1-3; clone_size: .; cdr3_aa: CASSQPTGAPSGNTIYF; cdr3_nt: TGCGCCAGCAGCCAGCCGACAGGGGCACCCTCTGGAAACACCATATATTTT
d_call: TRBD1; v_call: TRBV5-5; j_call: TRBJ2-3; clone_size: .; cdr3_aa: CASSGGQSTDTQYF; cdr3_nt: TGTGCCAGCAGCGGGGGACAGAGCACAGATACGCAGTATTTT
d_call: .; v_call: TRBV11-2; j_call: TRBJ2-3; clone_size: .; cdr3_aa: CASSSLASTDTQYF; cdr3_nt: TGTGCCAGCAGCTCACTAGCTAGCACAGATACGCAGTATTTT
d_call: TRBD2; v_call: TRBV7-2; j_call: TRBJ2-5; clone_size: .; cdr3_aa: CASSQGLAGRETQYF; cdr3_nt: TGTGCCAGCAGCCAAGGACTAGCCGGTCGAGAGACCCAGTACTTC
d_call: .; v_call: TRBV30; j_call: TRBJ2-1; clone_size: .; cdr3_aa: CAWSRGGDYNEQFF; cdr3_nt: TGTGCCTGGAGTAGGGGGGGGGACTACAATGAGCAGTTCTTC
d_call: TRBD1; v_call: TRBV6-5; j_call: TRBJ1-5; clone_size: few; cdr3_aa: CASSEDRGNQPQHF; cdr3_nt: TGTGCCAGCAGTGAAGACAGGGGGAATCAGCCCCAGCATTTT
d_call: .; v_call: TRBV11-2; j_call: TRBJ2-3; clone_size: once; cdr3_aa: CASSLALPERGSDTQYF; cdr3_nt: TGTGCCAGCAGCTTAGCCCTTCCTGAAAGGGGGTCAGATACGCAGTATTTT
d_call: .; v_call: TRBV5-1; j_call: TRBJ1-5; clone_size: .; cdr3_aa: CASSLTGWENQPQHF; cdr3_nt: TGCGCCAGCAGCCTGACAGGTTGGGAGAATCAGCCCCAGCATTTT
d_call: .; v_call: TRBV14; j_call: TRBJ1-3; clone_size: .; cdr3_aa: CASSQEYIWDTIYF; cdr3_nt: TGTGCCAGCAGCCAAGAATACATTTGGGACACCATATATTTT
d_call: TRBD1; v_call: TRBV28; j_call: TRBJ1-6; clone_size: .; cdr3_aa: CASSPTSTGPNSPLHF; cdr3_nt: TGTGCCAGCAGTCCTACCTCGACAGGGCCTAATTCACCCCTCCACTTT
d_call: .; v_call: TRBV7-9; j_call: TRBJ2-7; clone_size: once; cdr3_aa: CASSLMGNSYEQYF; cdr3_nt: TGTGCCAGCAGCTTAATGGGGAACTCCTACGAGCAGTACTTC
d_call: .; v_call: TRBV21-1; j_call: TRBJ1-4; clone_size: .; cdr3_aa: CASSKRGGDEKLFF; cdr3_nt: TGTGCCAGCAGCAAAAGGGGGGGCGATGAAAAACTGTTTTTT
d_call: .; v_call: TRBV28; j_call: TRBJ1-5; clone_size: medium-sized; cdr3_aa: CASSGQGKNQPQHF; cdr3_nt: TGTGCCAGCAGTGGGCAGGGGAAGAATCAGCCCCAGCATTTT
d_call: .; v_call: TRBV7-2; j_call: TRBJ2-3; clone_size: .; cdr3_aa: CASSFQGNRDTQYF; cdr3_nt: TGTGCCAGCAGCTTTCAGGGGAATAGGGATACGCAGTATTTT
d_call: .; v_call: TRBV28; j_call: TRBJ2-7; clone_size: once; cdr3_aa: CASSNGGGGYEQYF; cdr3_nt: TGTGCCAGCAGTAACGGAGGGGGCGGCTACGAGCAGTACTTC
d_call: TRBD2; v_call: TRBV5-1; j_call: TRBJ2-1; clone_size: .; cdr3_aa: CASSLESSGLNEQFF; cdr3_nt: TGCGCCAGCAGCTTGGAGTCTAGCGGGCTAAATGAGCAGTTCTTC
d_call: .; v_call: TRBV27; j_call: TRBJ2-4; clone_size: .; cdr3_aa: CASTTPGAKNIQYF; cdr3_nt: TGTGCCAGCACAACCCCGGGAGCCAAAAACATTCAGTACTTC
d_call: .; v_call: TRBV9; j_call: TRBJ2-7; clone_size: .; cdr3_aa: CASSTSGYEQYF; cdr3_nt: TGTGCCAGCAGCACGAGCGGTTACGAGCAGTACTTC
d_call: TRBD1; v_call: TRBV27; j_call: TRBJ1-2; clone_size: few; cdr3_aa: CASSFTGGAGYTF; cdr3_nt: TGTGCCAGCAGTTTCACAGGGGGCGCTGGCTACACCTTC
d_call: TRBD2; v_call: TRBV5-4; j_call: TRBJ2-2; clone_size: .; cdr3_aa: CASSLDGTSGRGNTGELFF; cdr3_nt: TGTGCCAGCAGCTTGGACGGGACTAGCGGGAGGGGGAACACCGGGGAGCTGTTTTTT
d_call: .; v_call: TRBV6-1; j_call: TRBJ1-5; clone_size: .; cdr3_aa: CASRAYSNQPQHF; cdr3_nt: TGTGCCAGCAGGGCATATAGCAATCAGCCCCAGCATTTT
d_call: TRBD1; v_call: TRBV6-5; j_call: TRBJ2-3; clone_size: once; cdr3_aa: CASRQGAWITDTQYF; cdr3_nt: TGTGCCAGCAGACAGGGGGCTTGGATAACAGATACGCAGTATTTT
d_call: TRBD1; v_call: TRBV28; j_call: TRBJ2-7; clone_size: .; cdr3_aa: CASSLSGQVEQYF; cdr3_nt: TGTGCCAGCAGTTTATCCGGACAGGTCGAGCAGTACTTC
d_call: TRBD2; v_call: TRBV12-5; j_call: TRBJ2-5; clone_size: .; cdr3_aa: CASGFGLAGVETQYF; cdr3_nt: TGTGCTAGTGGTTTCGGACTAGCGGGAGTAGAGACCCAGTACTTC
d_call: .; v_call: TRBV2; j_call: TRBJ1-6; clone_size: many; cdr3_aa: CASSDRGRNSPLHF; cdr3_nt: TGTGCCAGCAGTGATAGGGGGAGGAATTCACCCCTCCACTTT
d_call: .; v_call: TRBV6-6; j_call: TRBJ1-1; clone_size: few; cdr3_aa: CASRRDWSTEAFF; cdr3_nt: TGTGCCAGCAGGAGGGATTGGAGCACTGAAGCTTTCTTT
d_call: .; v_call: TRBV6-5; j_call: TRBJ1-5; clone_size: once; cdr3_aa: CASSYSGGYGQPQHF; cdr3_nt: TGTGCCAGCAGTTACTCAGGAGGGTATGGGCAGCCCCAGCATTTT
d_call: TRBD1; v_call: TRBV27; j_call: TRBJ2-7; clone_size: once; cdr3_aa: CASTFGTGVSYEQYF; cdr3_nt: TGTGCCAGCACTTTCGGGACAGGGGTCTCCTACGAGCAGTACTTC
d_call: TRBD2; v_call: TRBV11-2; j_call: TRBJ2-3; clone_size: .; cdr3_aa: CASSERGLAGADTQYF; cdr3_nt: TGTGCCAGCAGCGAAAGAGGACTAGCGGGAGCAGATACGCAGTATTTT
d_call: .; v_call: TRBV29-1; j_call: TRBJ2-5; clone_size: .; cdr3_aa: CSVYTGSQETQYF; cdr3_nt: TGCAGCGTTTACACAGGATCCCAAGAGACCCAGTACTTC
d_call: TRBD2; v_call: TRBV28; j_call: TRBJ2-1; clone_size: .; cdr3_aa: CASSTSGGSHEQFF; cdr3_nt: TGTGCCAGCAGTACTAGCGGGGGGAGTCATGAGCAGTTCTTC
d_call: TRBD2; v_call: TRBV29-1; j_call: TRBJ2-7; clone_size: .; cdr3_aa: CSANGLAGGSYEQYF; cdr3_nt: TGCAGCGCAAACGGACTAGCGGGAGGTTCCTACGAGCAGTACTTC
d_call: .; v_call: TRBV11-2; j_call: TRBJ2-7; clone_size: .; cdr3_aa: CASSLQDLLREQYF; cdr3_nt: TGTGCCAGCAGCTTACAGGACCTACTACGCGAGCAGTACTTC